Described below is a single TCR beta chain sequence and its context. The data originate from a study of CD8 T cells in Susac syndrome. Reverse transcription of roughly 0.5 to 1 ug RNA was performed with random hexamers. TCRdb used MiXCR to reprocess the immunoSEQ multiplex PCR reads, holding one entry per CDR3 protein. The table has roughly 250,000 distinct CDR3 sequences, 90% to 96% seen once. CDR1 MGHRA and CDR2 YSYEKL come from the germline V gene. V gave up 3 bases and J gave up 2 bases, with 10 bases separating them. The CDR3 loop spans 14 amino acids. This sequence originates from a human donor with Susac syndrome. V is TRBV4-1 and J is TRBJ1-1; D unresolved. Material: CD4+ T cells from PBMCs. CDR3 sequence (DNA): TGCGCCAGCAGCCACTTCGGGGATAACACTGAAGCTTTCTTT. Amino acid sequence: CASSHFGDNTEAFF.